This TCR beta chain was obtained from a study of monozygotic twins with cystic fibrosis. About this clone: Its antigen is currently unknown.

The CDR3 has 16 amino acids. The germline CDR1 and CDR2 sequences are SGDLS and YYNGEE. The V end lost 0 bases, the J end lost 0 bases, and 10 bases lay between the germline ends. Repertoires were generated with immunoSEQ multiplex PCR, while TCRdb's copy carries only in-frame clones and drops some. The table includes approximately 20,000 clones, roughly 97% detected once. Findings and caveats of the study: Median Simpson clonality of approximately 0.009 suggested naive T cells predominated.

The receptor was derived from a girl under 18 with cystic fibrosis. This chain uses TRBV9 with TRBJ2-1, with D uncertain. Sample: blood. The CDR3 region has the DNA TGTGCCAGCAGCGTAGTTGGCAGCAGCTCCTACAATGAGCAGTTCTTC. Its protein is CASSVVGSSSYNEQFF.